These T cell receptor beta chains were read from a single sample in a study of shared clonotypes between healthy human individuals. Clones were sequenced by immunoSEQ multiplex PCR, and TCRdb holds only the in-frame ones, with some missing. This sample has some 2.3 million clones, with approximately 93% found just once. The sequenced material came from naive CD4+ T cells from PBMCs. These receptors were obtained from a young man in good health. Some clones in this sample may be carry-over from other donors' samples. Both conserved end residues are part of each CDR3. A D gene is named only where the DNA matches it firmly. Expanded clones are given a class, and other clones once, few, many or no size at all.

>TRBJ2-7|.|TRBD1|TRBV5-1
CASSLSPGTGSYEQYF
TGCGCCAGCAGCTTGAGCCCGGGGACAGGGTCTTACGAGCAGTACTTC
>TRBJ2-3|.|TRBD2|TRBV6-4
CASSKLAGVADTQYF
TGTGCCAGCTCCAAACTAGCGGGAGTGGCAGATACGCAGTATTTT
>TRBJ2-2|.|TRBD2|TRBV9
CASSVDGRLTGELFF
TGTGCCAGCAGCGTAGACGGGAGGCTCACCGGGGAGCTGTTTTTT
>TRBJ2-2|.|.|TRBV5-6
CASSLVAATGVVGELFF
TGTGCCAGCAGCTTGGTGGCAGCCACCGGGGTGGTCGGGGAGCTGTTTTTT
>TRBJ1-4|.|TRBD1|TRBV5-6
CASSSTGEAEKLFF
TGTGCCAGCAGCTCGACAGGGGAGGCGGAAAAACTGTTTTTT
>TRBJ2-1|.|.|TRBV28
CASSPPPGTGPYNEQFF
TGTGCCAGCAGCCCGCCCCCCGGGACTGGACCCTACAATGAGCAGTTCTTC
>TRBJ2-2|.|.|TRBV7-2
CASSLVSGVVTGELFF
TGTGCCAGCAGCTTAGTGTCAGGGGTGGTGACCGGGGAGCTGTTTTTT
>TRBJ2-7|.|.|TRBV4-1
CASSRATGTYEQYF
TGCGCCAGCAGCCGAGCAACAGGGACTTACGAGCAGTACTTC
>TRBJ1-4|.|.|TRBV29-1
CSALGANEKLFF
TGCAGCGCCCTCGGGGCTAATGAAAAACTGTTTTTT
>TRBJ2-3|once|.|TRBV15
CATSRPGVSTQYF
TGTGCCACCAGCAGACCCGGTGTTTCGACGCAGTATTTT
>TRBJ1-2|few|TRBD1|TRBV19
CASSLTGGNGYTF
TGTGCCAGTAGTCTGACAGGGGGAAATGGCTACACCTTC
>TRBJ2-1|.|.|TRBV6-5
CASSYSGSPSYNEQFF
TGTGCCAGCAGTTACTCCGGCAGCCCCTCCTACAATGAGCAGTTCTTC
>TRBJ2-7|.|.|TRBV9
CASSQSYRAEQYF
TGTGCCAGCAGCCAATCATACAGGGCCGAGCAGTACTTC
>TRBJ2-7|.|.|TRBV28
CASKDRYEQYF
TGTGCCAGCAAGGACCGTTACGAGCAGTACTTC
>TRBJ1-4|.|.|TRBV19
CASSGDRTTNEKLFF
TGTGCCAGTAGTGGAGACAGAACAACTAATGAAAAACTGTTTTTT
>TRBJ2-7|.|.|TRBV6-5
CASSLPGRTYEQYF
TGTGCCAGCAGCCTCCCGGGACGGACCTACGAGCAGTACTTC
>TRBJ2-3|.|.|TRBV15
CATSRGGTTDTQYF
TGTGCCACCAGCAGGGGCGGGACCACAGATACGCAGTATTTT
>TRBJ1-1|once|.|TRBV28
CASSIYRVGSTEAFF
TGTGCCAGCAGTATTTACAGGGTCGGGAGCACTGAAGCTTTCTTT
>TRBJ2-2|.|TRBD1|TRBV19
CASSTGQGRGGELFF
TGTGCCAGTAGTACCGGACAGGGACGGGGCGGGGAGCTGTTTTTT
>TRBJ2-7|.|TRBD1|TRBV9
CASTRQGNGALDEQYF
TGTGCCAGCACCCGACAGGGAAATGGTGCTCTCGACGAGCAGTACTTC
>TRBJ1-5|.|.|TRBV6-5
CASSRQAGQPQHF
TGTGCCAGCAGTCGACAGGCGGGTCAGCCCCAGCATTTT
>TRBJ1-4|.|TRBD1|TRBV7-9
CASSLTRGILTNEKLFF
TGTGCCAGCAGCCTGACCAGGGGGATACTAACTAATGAAAAACTGTTTTTT
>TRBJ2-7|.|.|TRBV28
CASSGVGQYF
TGTGCCAGCAGTGGGGTCGGGCAGTACTTC
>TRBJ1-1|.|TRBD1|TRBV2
CASLIGGGTEAFF
TGTGCCAGCCTAATAGGGGGCGGAACTGAAGCTTTCTTT
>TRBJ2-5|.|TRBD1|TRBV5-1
CASSRDRGNQETQYF
TGCGCCAGCAGCCGGGACAGGGGGAATCAAGAGACCCAGTACTTC
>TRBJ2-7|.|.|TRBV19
CASSMNAHEQYF
TGTGCCAGTAGTATGAATGCCCACGAGCAGTACTTC
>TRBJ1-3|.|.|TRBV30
CAWRTGAGNTIYF
TGTGCCTGGAGAACGGGGGCTGGAAACACCATATATTTT
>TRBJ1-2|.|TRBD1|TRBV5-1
CASSYTGAPNYGYTF
TGCGCCAGCAGTTATACAGGGGCTCCGAACTATGGCTACACCTTC